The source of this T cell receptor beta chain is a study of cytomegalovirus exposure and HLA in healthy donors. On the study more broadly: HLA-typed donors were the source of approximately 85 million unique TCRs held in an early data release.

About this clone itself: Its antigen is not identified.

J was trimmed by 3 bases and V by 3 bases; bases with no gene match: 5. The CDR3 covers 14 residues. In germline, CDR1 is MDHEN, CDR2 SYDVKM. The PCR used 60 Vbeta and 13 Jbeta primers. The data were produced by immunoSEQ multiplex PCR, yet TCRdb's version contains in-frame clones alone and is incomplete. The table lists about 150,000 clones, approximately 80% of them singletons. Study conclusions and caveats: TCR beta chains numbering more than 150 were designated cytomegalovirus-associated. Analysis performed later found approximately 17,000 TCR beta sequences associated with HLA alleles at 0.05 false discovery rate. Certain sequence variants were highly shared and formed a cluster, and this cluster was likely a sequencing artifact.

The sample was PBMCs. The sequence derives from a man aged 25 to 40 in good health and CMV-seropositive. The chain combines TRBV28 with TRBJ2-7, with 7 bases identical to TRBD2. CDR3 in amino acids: CASSLGTKFYEQYF. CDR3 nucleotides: TGTGCCAGCAGTTTGGGGACTAAGTTCTACGAGCAGTACTTC.